This paragraph covers one T cell receptor (beta chain) sequence. This table comes from immunoSEQ multiplex PCR, and its TCRdb copy is limited to in-frame clones, with some not included. The sample has 5,500 to 7,000 clones; around 70% are singletons. This entry is derived from a study of OX40 agonist ivuxolimab in advanced cancers. Study-wide context: With ivuxolimab, an agonistic anti-OX40 (CD134) antibody, patients were treated. Partial responses were recorded for three patients, including one with hepatocellular carcinoma and two with cutaneous melanoma.

V was clipped by 1 base and J by 6 bases, with 13 bases between them. Germline V gives CDR1 SEHNR, CDR2 FQNEAQ (reference sequence). The CDR3 covers 15 residues. Autoimmune disease history or systemic immunosuppression disqualified patients. The gene calls are TRBV7-9 and TRBJ2-1; no clear D. This clonotype originated in an adult with an advanced solid tumor such as melanoma, head and neck, liver or kidney cancer. Sequenced material: CD4+ or CD8+ T cells sorted from blood, taken in a trial of the OX40 agonist ivuxolimab. CDR3 region: CASSLGPDLTNEQFF. The CDR3 bases are TGTGCCAGCAGCTTAGGGCCCGATCTCACCAATGAGCAGTTCTTC.